Presented here are 6 T cell receptor beta chains from one specimen sequenced in a study of blood T cell repertoires in COVID-19. The protocol was immunoSEQ multiplex PCR, while the TCRdb copy is restricted to in-frame clones and leaves out a portion. The sample has around 250,000 clones, more than 80% seen once. The sample was PBMCs or T cells enriched from blood (not recorded which). The receptors stem from a woman aged 25 to 39 with acute COVID-19.

The CDR3: CASSVGVLEKLFF. CDR3 nucleotide sequence: TGTGCCAGCAGTGTAGGGGTTCTTGAAAAACTGTTTTTT. This chain uses TRBV2 with TRBJ1-4; tentatively, D is TRBD1 (5 bases). Germline lookup yields CDR1 SNHLY and CDR2 FYNNEI. This CDR3 contains 13 residues. Trimming removed 4 bases at V and 7 bases at J, with 10 bases between.

The genes are TRBV4-1 and TRBJ1-6; no clear D gene. V lost 0 bases and J lost 8, with 11 bases in between. The CDR3 has 15 residues. CDR1 is MGHRA and CDR2 is YSYEKL in the germline V gene. This CDR3 is CASSQEPAADSPLHF. CDR3 nucleotides: TGCGCCAGCAGCCAAGAGCCGGCGGCGGATTCACCCCTCCACTTT.

This chain connects TRBV7-3 to TRBJ2-1; maybe TRBD1 (7 bases). Looked up from germline, CDR1 is SGHTA and CDR2 is FQGTGA. Deletions cut 6 bases from V and 2 bases from J, with 14 bases between. The CDR3 is 15 amino acids. The CDR3 sequence: CASSPQGGPYNEQFF. In DNA, the CDR3 is TGTGCCAGCAGTCCTCAGGGGGGACCCTACAATGAGCAGTTCTTC.

The chain is built from TRBV27 and TRBJ2-5, with TRBD1 as a possible D gene (6 bases). The CDR3 sequence is 15 residues long. Per the germline V gene, CDR1 is MNHEY and CDR2 is SMNVEV (reference sequence). Trimming cost V 6 bases and J 5 bases, with 19 bases left between them. CDR3 loop: CASRPHRDTWETQYF. The CDR3 nucleotides read TGTGCCAGCAGGCCCCACCGGGACACATGGGAGACCCAGTACTTC.

V usage is TRBV2 and J usage is TRBJ1-6, with unresolved D. The CDR3 sequence is 15 residues long. The ends were cut back, 6 bases at V and 5 bases at J, with 14 bases in the middle. The germline CDR1 and CDR2 sequences are SNHLY and FYNNEI. The CDR3 sequence is CASSDLKGDNSPLHF. CDR3 nucleotide sequence: TGTGCCAGCAGCGACCTTAAGGGAGATAATTCACCCCTCCACTTT.

The J gene is TRBJ2-2, the V gene TRBV3-1 (or the pseudogene TRBV3-2); D not certain. The CDR3 is 14 residues long. Germline assignment: CDR1 LGHDT and CDR2 YNNKEL (reference sequence). V dropped 0 bases and J dropped 6 bases, with 8 bases sitting between them. For the CDR3, the DNA is TGTGCCAGCAGCCAAGACTATACAGCCGGGGAGCTGTTTTTT. Protein: CASSQDYTAGELFF.